Shown below are 29 T cell receptor beta chains from a single sample sequenced in a study of blood T cell repertoires in COVID-19. Produced via immunoSEQ multiplex PCR; TCRdb's table is partial and in-frame only. The top ten hold roughly 0.8% of the sample, which has fewer than 100,000 clones, 90% seen once. Sequenced: peripheral blood. These receptors all come from a woman aged 80 or older with acute or convalescent COVID-19.

This chain uses TRBV2 with TRBJ2-1; 9 positions agree with TRBD1. The J segment lost 2 bases and the V segment lost 5 bases, leaving 4 bases of the junction unmatched. Looked up from germline, CDR1 is SNHLY and CDR2 is FYNNEI. There are 15 residues in the CDR3. The CDR3, as DNA: TGTGCCAGCAGTCCAGGGACAGGGCCCTACAATGAGCAGTTCTTC. Translation gives CASSPGTGPYNEQFF.

The chain joins TRBV13 to TRBJ2-7; D is perhaps TRBD1 (6 bases). The CDR3 has 14 amino acids. From germline, CDR1 is PRHDT and CDR2 FYEKMQ (reference sequence). V was shortened by 2 bases and J by 2 bases, with 10 bases between the two germline ends. The CDR3 is CASSLTDRPYEQYF. In DNA form, the CDR3 reads TGTGCCAGCAGCTTAACGGACAGACCCTACGAGCAGTACTTC. Variable domain in full (rest from reference TRBV13 and TRBJ2-7): AAGVIQSPRHLIKEKRETATLKCYPIPRHDTVYWYQQGPGQDPQFLISFYEKMQSDKGSIPDRFSAQQFSDYHSELNMSSLELGDSALYFCASSLTDRPYEQYFGPGTRLTVT.

V usage is TRBV6-5 and J usage is TRBJ2-1; a weak D match, TRBD1 (6 bases). Trimming cost V 2 bases and J 3 bases, with 8 bases left between them. CDR1 and CDR2 from the germline V gene are MNHEY and SVGAGI. This CDR3 spans 14 amino acids. In nucleotides, the CDR3 is TGTGCCAGCAGTTACATGACAGGCTACAATGAGCAGTTCTTC. Translating gives CASSYMTGYNEQFF.

This chain connects TRBV25-1 to TRBJ1-1; D unclear. Germline values: CDR1 MGHDK, CDR2 SYGVNS. The CDR3 sequence is 13 residues long. The ends were cut back, 5 bases at V and 7 bases at J, with 14 bases in the middle. CDR3 sequence (DNA): TGTGCCAGCAGTAAAGACCGGACTCTTGAAGCTTTCTTT. Translating gives CASSKDRTLEAFF.

The rearrangement joins TRBV5-1 to TRBJ1-4, with 7 positions matching TRBD1. Germline CDR1 SGHRS, CDR2 YFSETQ. This CDR3 comprises 15 residues. Losses at the gene ends were 0 bases for V and 7 bases for J; bases not matched to a gene: 6. CDR3 nucleotide sequence: TGCGCCAGCAGCTTGGCCGGGACAGTACGTGAAAAACTGTTTTTT. Translating gives CASSLAGTVREKLFF.

This chain connects TRBV19 to TRBJ2-3; TRBD1 agrees at 8 bases. V trimming: 3 bases; J trimming: 1 base; junction bases outside the gene matches: 9. CDR1 is LNHDA and CDR2 is SQIVND in the germline V gene (reference sequence). The CDR3 runs 17 residues. DNA of the CDR3: TGTGCCAGTAGTATGACGACAGGGGCCTTTGGCACAGATACGCAGTATTTT. Its protein product is CASSMTTGAFGTDTQYF.

The V and J genes are TRBV6-5 and TRBJ2-1, with TRBD1 matching 8 bases. CDR1 is MNHEY, CDR2 SVGAGI, per germline. The CDR3 totals 16 residues. The ends lost 4 bases at V and 2 bases at J; junction bases unmatched: 7. The CDR3 region is CASSFRGRRAYNEQFF. CDR3 DNA: TGTGCCAGCAGTTTCAGGGGGCGCAGGGCCTACAATGAGCAGTTCTTC.

The chain uses TRBV6-1 and TRBJ2-4, with D possibly being TRBD1 (5 bases). The CDR3 covers 16 residues. CDR1 and CDR2 (germline): MNHNS, SASEGT. The V and J ends lost 3 bases and 0 bases respectively, with 12 bases between them. DNA for the CDR3: TGTGCCAGCAGTGATGGGAACAGGTTAGCCAAAAACATTCAGTACTTC. Translation gives CASSDGNRLAKNIQYF.

The DNA of the CDR3 is TGTGCCACCAGCAGGGGACAGGGGATTTACAATGAGCAGTTCTTC. This translates into CATSRGQGIYNEQFF. The chain joins TRBV15 to TRBJ2-1; 10 bases are shared with TRBD1. This CDR3 is 15 amino acids long. Germline V gene sequence: CDR1 LNHNV, CDR2 YYDKDF (reference sequence). V lost 3 bases, J lost 4 bases, and 3 bases stayed unmatched. Full variable domain (remainder filled in from reference TRBV15 and TRBJ2-1): DAMVIQNPRYQVTQFGKPVTLSCSQTLNHNVMYWYQQKSSQAPKLLFHYYDKDFNNEADTPDNFQSRRPNTSFCFLDIRSPGLGDTAMYLCATSRGQGIYNEQFFGPGTRLTVL.

The chain employs TRBV19 and TRBJ1-2, with D hard to call. The germline V gene has CDR1 LNHDA and CDR2 SQIVND (reference sequence). Trimming stripped 11 bases from V and 2 bases from J, with 15 bases between. The CDR3 is 13 residues long. CDR3 in DNA: TGTGCCTCGCGAGGAGAGGGCAACTATGGCTACACCTTC. Its translation: CASRGEGNYGYTF.

The rearrangement joins TRBV5-4 to TRBJ2-7; perhaps TRBD2 as D (5 bases). This CDR3 comprises 13 residues. CDR1 is SGHNT, CDR2 YYREEE, per germline (reference sequence). Trimming removed 4 bases from V and 5 bases from J, with 13 bases in between. Here the CDR3 reads CASSLPGRDEQYF. Here the CDR3 DNA reads TGTGCCAGCAGCCTCCCGGGGAGAGACGAGCAGTACTTC.

The chain is built from TRBV11-2 and TRBJ1-1, with 9 bases matching TRBD1. Per the germline V gene, CDR1 is SGHAT and CDR2 is FQNNGV. The V gene end was trimmed by 3 bases and the J gene end by 6 bases; junction bases not matched to a gene: 8. The CDR3 is 15 amino acids. CDR3 in amino acids: CASSFPGTGLAEAFF. DNA of the CDR3: TGTGCCAGCAGCTTCCCCGGGACAGGGTTGGCTGAAGCTTTCTTT.

The chain couples TRBV6-5 to TRBJ2-1; 7 nucleotides agree with TRBD1. This CDR3 is 14 amino acids long. Germline loops: CDR1 MNHEY, CDR2 SVGAGI. V lost 4 bases to trimming and J lost 3 bases; unmatched junction nucleotides: 3. CDR3 sequence reads: CASSFRDSYNEQFF. For the CDR3, the DNA is TGTGCCAGCAGTTTCCGGGACAGCTACAATGAGCAGTTCTTC.

The J gene is TRBJ2-3, the V gene TRBV4-3; tentatively, D is TRBD2 (6 bases). The ends were cut back, 1 base at V and 0 bases at J, with 14 bases in the middle. From germline, CDR1 is LGHNA and CDR2 YSLEER. The CDR3 totals 17 residues. CDR3 region: CASSQGARGKSTDTQYF. The CDR3 coding sequence is TGCGCCAGCAGCCAAGGAGCCCGGGGGAAGAGCACAGATACGCAGTATTTT.

This sequence joins TRBV7-2 and TRBJ2-1; D not certain. V was shortened by 1 base and J by 5 bases, with 6 bases between the two germline ends. This CDR3 region has 13 residues. Germline loops: CDR1 SGHTA, CDR2 FQGNSA. The CDR3 spells CASSLETHNEQFF. CDR3 nucleotide sequence: TGTGCCAGCAGCTTAGAGACTCACAATGAGCAGTTCTTC.

The rearrangement links TRBV11-3 to TRBJ1-1, with D perhaps matching TRBD1 (6 bases). This CDR3 is built from 15 residues. The V gene's germline CDR1 is SGHNT and CDR2 YENEEA. V lost 4 bases and J lost 1, with 13 bases in between. CDR3 DNA: TGTGCCAGCAGCTCCCAGGGAGGGGGGAACACTGAAGCTTTCTTT. Its protein product is CASSSQGGGNTEAFF.

The CDR3 reads CASSLAEGGQQSGANVLTF. The CDR3 DNA reads as TGCGCCAGCAGCTTGGCCGAAGGGGGCCAACAATCTGGGGCCAACGTCCTGACTTTC. V and J are TRBV5-1 and TRBJ2-6, with 7 bases fitting TRBD1. CDR1 and CDR2 from the germline V gene are SGHRS and YFSETQ. Trimming cost V 0 bases and J 1 base; bases outside gene matches: 10. The CDR3 loop spans 19 amino acids.

This CDR3 reads CASSEGTGTGELFF. CDR3 sequence (DNA): TGTGCCAGCAGTGAAGGGACAGGGACCGGGGAGCTGTTTTTT. The chain recombines TRBV2 with TRBJ2-2, with 8 bases identical to TRBD1. In germline, CDR1 is SNHLY, CDR2 FYNNEI. V lost 1 base and J lost 5; bases outside the gene matches: 0. CDR3 length: 14 residues.

This chain links TRBV25-1 with TRBJ1-4; D might be TRBD1 (6 bases). Trimming took off 4 bases at V and 8 bases at J, with 14 bases between the two ends. Looked up from germline, CDR1 is MGHDK and CDR2 is SYGVNS. The CDR3 spans 14 residues. The CDR3 protein is CASSARGAWEKLFF. CDR3 sequence (DNA): TGTGCCAGCAGTGCGCGGGGGGCCTGGGAAAAACTGTTTTTT. The complete variable domain, with remaining parts taken from reference TRBV25-1 and TRBJ1-4, reads EADIYQTPRYLVIGTGKKITLECSQTMGHDKMYWYQQDPGMELHLIHYSYGVNSTEKGDLSSESTVSRIRTEHFPLTLESARPSHTSQYLCASSARGAWEKLFFGSGTQLSVL.

V usage is TRBV18 and J usage is TRBJ1-5; possible D gene TRBD1, 5 bases. Trimming removed 3 bases from V and 4 bases from J, with 16 bases in between. Germline V lookup: CDR1 KGHSH, CDR2 LQKENI. CDR3 length: 16 residues. The CDR3 coding sequence is TGTGCCAGCTCACCTTCTCGGGGGGAGGTTAATCAGCCCCAGCATTTT. As protein: CASSPSRGEVNQPQHF.

The chain couples TRBV5-1 to TRBJ2-7; unclear D gene. V was pared by 1 base and J by 3 bases, with 8 bases between. The CDR3 is 13 residues long. The germline V gene encodes CDR1 SGHRS and CDR2 YFSETQ. CDR3 sequence: CASSLTSDYEQYF. The CDR3 bases are TGCGCCAGCAGCTTGACAAGCGACTACGAGCAGTACTTC.

The V gene is TRBV7-2, the J gene TRBJ2-3; 9 bases are shared with TRBD1. The germline CDR1 and CDR2 sequences are SGHTA and FQGNSA. This CDR3 is 14 amino acids long. The V segment lost 6 bases and the J segment 1 base; nucleotides outside the gene matches: 2. The CDR3 sequence is CASRRDRGTDTQYF. In nucleotides, the CDR3 is TGTGCCAGCAGACGGGACAGGGGCACAGATACGCAGTATTTT.

The J gene is TRBJ1-2, the V gene TRBV6-4; 7 bases fit TRBD1. This CDR3 spans 14 amino acids. The V gene end was trimmed by 3 bases and the J gene end by 8 bases; junction bases not matched to a gene: 9. The germline gives CDR1 MRHNA, CDR2 SNTAGT. The CDR3 nucleotides read TGTGCCAGCAGTGAGGCTGGCAGGGGGGAAGGCTACACCTTC. Translation: CASSEAGRGEGYTF.

The rearrangement joins TRBV10-3 to TRBJ1-5, with D possibly matching TRBD1 (6 bases). The V and J ends lost 3 bases and 0 bases respectively, with 9 bases between them. The CDR3 has 15 amino acids. Germline V gene data show CDR1 as ENHRY and CDR2 as SYGVKD. CDR3 nucleotides: TGTGCCATCAGTGATTCAGGGGATAGCAATCAGCCCCAGCATTTT. Its protein product is CAISDSGDSNQPQHF.

J is TRBJ2-5 and V is TRBV28; tentatively, D is TRBD1 (5 bases). CDR3 length equals 13 residues. Germline-derived CDR1 and CDR2 are MDHEN and SYDVKM. Trimming removed 3 bases from V and 4 bases from J, with 9 bases in between. The CDR3 is CASSFGQGETQYF. The CDR3 nucleotides are TGTGCCAGCAGTTTCGGGCAGGGAGAGACCCAGTACTTC.

A single count supports this clone. The chain joins TRBV9 to TRBJ1-4; 9 nucleotides match TRBD1. Germline V gene sequence: CDR1 SGDLS, CDR2 YYNGEE. With V trimmed by 3 bases and J by 8 bases, 8 bases remained unmatched. The CDR3 has 15 residues. This CDR3 is CASSAGTGLYEKLFF. The DNA of the CDR3 is TGTGCCAGCAGCGCGGGGACAGGGCTATACGAAAAACTGTTTTTT.

As DNA, the CDR3 is TGTGCCAGCACCTCATTTCCTCCCGGGGGCACTGAAGCTTTCTTT. This translates into CASTSFPPGGTEAFF. The chain links TRBV21-1 to TRBJ1-1. TRBV21-1 is listed as a pseudogene. The CDR3 extends over 15 amino acids.

The rearrangement joins TRBV27 to TRBJ2-3, with TRBD2 matching 7 bases. The ends lost 5 bases at V and 2 bases at J; junction bases unmatched: 7. Germline values: CDR1 MNHEY, CDR2 SMNVEV (reference sequence). The length of the CDR3 is 15 residues. CDR3 DNA sequence: TGTGCCAGCAGTACCCGACTAGCTTACACAGATACGCAGTATTTT. This gives the protein CASSTRLAYTDTQYF.

The chain employs TRBV5-6 and TRBJ2-1; TRBD1 might be the D (6 bases). V lost 3 bases and J 6 bases, leaving 19 bases between the germline ends. The CDR3 has 16 amino acids. The germline V gene encodes CDR1 SGHDT and CDR2 YYEEEE. The CDR3 DNA reads as TGTGCCAGCAGCTCGACCAGGGGCAGTTGGCCCAATGAGCAGTTCTTC. Translation: CASSSTRGSWPNEQFF.